The clone carrying this TCR beta chain showed up just a few times. No antigen is known for it. This entry comes from a study of PD-1 blockade in classical Hodgkin lymphoma. General study results and limits: With respect to the repertoire differences, their causes, possibly disease activity or prior therapy, remain undefined. Relative to healthy donors, newly diagnosed patients reportedly had lower baseline TCR diversity, which was reported as lower still in relapsed/refractory patients.

Clones were read by immunoSEQ multiplex PCR, and TCRdb kept only the in-frame ones, dropping some. This sample has about 21,000 clones, with about 83% found just once. Specified time point: newly diagnosed, previously untreated cHL patient sample. The investigators isolated CD8+ T cells from thawed PBMCs using magnetic negative selection. Untreated, newly diagnosed classical Hodgkin lymphoma PBMCs were comparators. The CDR3 covers 15 residues. The germline V gene has CDR1 MNHEY and CDR2 SVGAGI. After removal of 2 bases from V and 9 bases from J, the junction contained 6 bases not matched to a gene. The chain combines TRBV6-5 with TRBJ1-4; 10 nucleotides match TRBD1. The receptor's source is a human donor with classical Hodgkin lymphoma. Input material: CD8+ T cells from blood. The CDR3 loop reads CASSYRGTGVKKLFF. The CDR3 bases are TGTGCCAGCAGTTACCGCGGGACAGGGGTAAAAAAACTGTTTTTT.